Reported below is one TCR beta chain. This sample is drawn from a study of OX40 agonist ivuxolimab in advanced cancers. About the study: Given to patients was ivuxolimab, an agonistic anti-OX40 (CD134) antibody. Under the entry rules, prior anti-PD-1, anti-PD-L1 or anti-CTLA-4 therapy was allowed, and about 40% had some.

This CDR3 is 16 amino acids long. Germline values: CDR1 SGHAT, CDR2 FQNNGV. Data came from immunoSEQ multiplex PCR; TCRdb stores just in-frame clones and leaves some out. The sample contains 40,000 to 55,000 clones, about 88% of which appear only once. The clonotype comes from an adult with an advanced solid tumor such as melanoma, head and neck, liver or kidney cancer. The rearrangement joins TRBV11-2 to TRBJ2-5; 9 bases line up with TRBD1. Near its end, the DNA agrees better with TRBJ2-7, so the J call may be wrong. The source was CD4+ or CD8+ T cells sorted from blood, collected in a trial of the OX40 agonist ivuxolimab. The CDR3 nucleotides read TGTGCCAGCAGCACCCTCCGCGGGACAGGGATCTACGAGCAGTACTTC. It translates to CASSTLRGTGIYEQYF.